The 10 T cell receptor beta chains in this list originate from one sample, sequenced in a study of T-cell reconstitution after alpha-beta-depleted transplantation in children. Unique molecular identifiers tagged the TCRbeta library. TCRdb recomputed calls from the PCR reads with MiXCR, one row per CDR3 protein. The sample lists about 640,000 distinct CDR3 sequences, roughly 13% occurring once. Material: PBMCs, mostly from graft donor cells, obtained 360 days after TCRalphabeta/CD19-depleted stem cell transplant. The receptors originated from a male patient younger than 18 who had a stem cell transplant for acute myeloid leukemia, so the T cells may come from the graft donor.

The table lists this clonotype with many counts. V and J are TRBV5-1 and TRBJ2-2; 11 bases fit TRBD2. This CDR3 has 16 amino acids. V shed 4 bases, J shed 4 bases, and the junction held 6 bases outside the gene matches. Germline assignment: CDR1 SGHRS and CDR2 YFSETQ. The CDR3 bases are TGCGCCAGCAGCCCCCCGGGACTAGCGGCCACCGGGGAGCTGTTTTTT. It yields the protein CASSPPGLAATGELFF.

This clonotype has more than one count but fewer than ten. The V call is TRBV4-2, the J call TRBJ2-1, with 7 nucleotides matching TRBD2. Unmatched junction bases numbered 12, after V lost 1 base and J lost 3 bases. CDR1 and CDR2 from the germline V gene are LGHNA and YNFKEQ. The length of the CDR3 is 18 residues. CDR3 sequence: CASSQVAAGTKIYNEQFF. The CDR3 DNA reads TGTGCCAGCAGCCAAGTCGCGGCCGGGACTAAGATCTACAATGAGCAGTTCTTC.

The gene calls are TRBV6-5 and TRBJ2-7, with 9 bases lining up with TRBD2. The length of the CDR3 is 16 residues. Germline V gene lookup returns CDR1 MNHEY and CDR2 SVGAGI. The trim removed 4 bases at V and 7 bases at J, leaving 14 bases unmatched. As DNA, the CDR3 is TGTGCCAGCAGTTCCACGCCGGGACTAGCAACTGGGGAGCAGTACTTC. Encoded protein: CASSSTPGLATGEQYF.

This clonotype was detected only once. This sequence joins TRBV20-1 and TRBJ2-4; TRBD2 aligns across 12 bases. The CDR3 consists of 19 residues. CDR1 is DFQATT, CDR2 SNEGSKA, per germline (reference sequence). With V trimmed by 0 bases and J by 0 bases, 9 bases remained unmatched. Here the CDR3 DNA reads TGCAGTGCTAGAGATGGACTAGCGGGGCTCCCCTTAGCCAAAAACATTCAGTACTTC. It codes for CSARDGLAGLPLAKNIQYF.

In its sample, this clonotype was seen many times. This chain links TRBV5-5 with TRBJ2-7; D is ambiguous. Germline values: CDR1 SGHKS, CDR2 YYEKEE (reference sequence). With 5 bases removed from V and 0 bases from J, the gap between germline ends came to 9 bases. The CDR3 covers 13 residues. The CDR3, as DNA: TGTGCCAGCAGGGCGGTTAGCTCCTACGAGCAGTACTTC. Residues: CASRAVSSYEQYF.

The table lists this clonotype with many counts. The chain couples TRBV29-1 to TRBJ1-2; TRBD1 might be the D (6 bases). Trimming removed 4 bases at V and 5 bases at J, with 11 bases between. The germline gives CDR1 SQVTM, CDR2 ANQGSEA. The CDR3 is 12 residues long. Here the CDR3 reads CSVGGLQYGYTF. The CDR3 bases are TGCAGCGTTGGGGGGCTGCAGTATGGCTACACCTTC.

The chain carries TRBV28 and TRBJ1-2; 7 bases fit TRBD1. Germline V gene sequence: CDR1 MDHEN, CDR2 SYDVKM. J lost 6 bases, V lost 6 bases, and 13 bases had no gene match. CDR3 length: 15 residues. Here the CDR3 reads CASRYGDSEGDGYTF. CDR3 nucleotides: TGTGCCAGCAGATATGGGGACAGTGAAGGGGATGGCTACACCTTC.

The chain is built from TRBV13 and TRBJ2-7; D unresolved. Germline assignment: CDR1 PRHDT and CDR2 FYEKMQ (reference sequence). CDR3 size: 12 residues. V was clipped by 5 bases and J by 0 bases, with 5 bases between them. The DNA of the CDR3 is TGTGCCAGCAGCATGAGCTCCTACGAGCAGTACTTC. It yields the protein CASSMSSYEQYF.

DNA of the CDR3: TGTGCCAGCAGCCCAACCCTGGGACAGGGGTACGAGCAGTACTTC. This encodes CASSPTLGQGYEQYF. V gene TRBV12-3 or TRBV12-4 combines with J gene TRBJ2-7, with 10 bases lining up with TRBD1. CDR3 length equals 15 residues. Trimming cost V 6 bases and J 4 bases; bases outside gene matches: 9.

The table lists this clonotype with many counts. This chain connects TRBV20-1 to TRBJ2-7, with 10 positions matching TRBD2. This CDR3 has 16 amino acids. V gave up 3 bases and J gave up 3 bases; unmatched junction bases: 11. From germline, CDR1 is DFQATT and CDR2 SNEGSKA (reference sequence). CDR3: CSASNFLAGEFYEQYF. The CDR3 DNA sequence: TGCAGTGCTAGCAACTTTCTAGCGGGAGAATTCTACGAGCAGTACTTC.